Below are 9 T cell receptor beta chains sequenced from a single sample in a study of shared clonotypes between healthy human individuals. The naive CD8 population came from CD45RO-negative cells selected for CCR7, without terminally differentiated effector memory CD45RA+ cells. Profiled with immunoSEQ multiplex PCR; TCRdb holds only in-frame clones, not every one. This table has about 820,000 clones, around 92% appearing once. Sequencing was carried out using naive CD8+ T cells sorted from blood. The receptors shown here come from a man aged 30 to 45 in good health.

V usage is TRBV2 and J usage is TRBJ2-1, with no clear D. Trimming removed 6 bases at V and 8 bases at J, with 17 bases between. CDR1 is SNHLY, CDR2 FYNNEI, per germline. This CDR3 is 14 amino acids long. CDR3 protein: CASRDTGPLYEQFF. CDR3 nucleotide sequence: TGTGCCAGCAGAGACACGGGCCCTTTGTATGAGCAGTTCTTC.

This chain joins TRBV18 and TRBJ2-1; a possible D gene is TRBD2 (5 bases). With 2 bases removed from V and 5 bases from J, the gap between germline ends came to 10 bases. The germline V gene encodes CDR1 KGHSH and CDR2 LQKENI. This CDR3 has 14 residues. The CDR3, as DNA: TGTGCCAGCTCACCAAGTTTGAGGGACAATGAGCAGTTCTTC. Amino acids: CASSPSLRDNEQFF.

This chain connects TRBV25-1 to TRBJ2-1; D is perhaps TRBD1 (6 bases). The CDR3 loop spans 14 amino acids. Trimming shortened V by 10 bases and J by 5 bases, and 18 bases separated the two germline ends. Germline assignment: CDR1 MGHDK and CDR2 SYGVNS. In nucleotides, the CDR3 is TGTGCCACCCAACAGGGTCTGGCACACAATGAGCAGTTCTTC. Its protein product is CATQQGLAHNEQFF.

This clone was detected once. The CDR3 loop is CASSTGQWEQYF. Written as DNA, the CDR3 is TGTGCCAGCAGTACGGGCCAGTGGGAGCAGTACTTC. The V gene is TRBV28, the J gene TRBJ2-7, with unresolved D. This CDR3 is built from 12 residues. The germline V and J ends were trimmed by 5 bases and 7 bases, with 12 bases remaining between them. Germline CDR1 MDHEN, CDR2 SYDVKM.

The V gene is TRBV5-1, the J gene TRBJ2-5, with 15 bases lining up with TRBD2. The CDR3 length is 17 residues. CDR1 and CDR2 (germline): SGHRS, YFSETQ. The V and J ends lost 2 bases and 5 bases, in that order; junction bases with no gene match: 7. The CDR3 coding sequence is TGCGCCAGCAGCTTAGGACTAGCGGGAGGGCCTGGTGAGACCCAGTACTTC. This gives the protein CASSLGLAGGPGETQYF.

V usage is TRBV7-9 and J usage is TRBJ2-2, with 7 bases that match TRBD1. Germline CDR1 SEHNR, CDR2 FQNEAQ (reference sequence). V lost 6 bases to trimming and J lost 2 bases; unmatched junction nucleotides: 6. CDR3 length: 15 residues. The CDR3 nucleotides read TGTGCCAGCAGACCCCGACAGGGTAACACCGGGGAGCTGTTTTTT. Translation: CASRPRQGNTGELFF.

The rearrangement joins TRBV25-1 to TRBJ2-5, with TRBD1 identical over 8 bases. This CDR3 has 16 residues. The V gene end was trimmed by 4 bases and the J gene end by 4 bases; junction bases not matched to a gene: 11. CDR1 is MGHDK, CDR2 SYGVNS, per germline. CDR3 bases: TGTGCCAGCAGTGGAACAGGGGGACCTCTTTTAGAGACCCAGTACTTC. Its translation: CASSGTGGPLLETQYF.

Only one count was recorded for this clone. The rearrangement links TRBV27 to TRBJ2-2, with D perhaps TRBD2 (5 bases). The CDR3 spans 17 residues. In germline, CDR1 is MNHEY, CDR2 SMNVEV (reference sequence). The V gene lost 5 bases and the J gene lost 2 bases, with 18 bases spanning the gap. CDR3 amino acids: CASSTLGPAGNTGELFF. DNA for the CDR3: TGTGCCAGCAGTACCCTCGGCCCCGCGGGCAACACCGGGGAGCTGTTTTTT.

The chain employs TRBV7-9 and TRBJ1-4; TRBD1 matches at 7 bases. The CDR3 has 15 residues. Germline V gene sequence: CDR1 SEHNR, CDR2 FQNEAQ (reference sequence). With 5 bases clipped from V and 4 bases from J, the junction kept 7 bases outside the gene matches. CDR3 protein: CASSVTGDSNEKLFF. The CDR3 bases are TGTGCCAGCAGCGTAACAGGGGACAGTAATGAAAAACTGTTTTTT.